This T cell receptor beta chain was identified in a study of cytomegalovirus exposure and HLA in healthy donors (dated by TCRdb to 2015 to 2018). With respect to the entire study: According to a later analysis, the 120 or so validation repertoires were produced on the same platform as the approximately 690 repertoires of the first cohort. The study aimed to test whether cataloging public T cell receptors could reveal signatures of past pathogen exposure. In addition to the first cohort of 650 to 750 subjects, a separate validation cohort of around 110 different subjects was used. High-throughput TCR immunosequencing, statistical association of individual TCRs with disease status, and machine learning were combined to predict cytomegalovirus infection status. Broader findings and caveats from the paper: The authors suggested that the approach could potentially be generalized to other disease states and immunological phenotypes. A later analysis found that TCRs clustered in the first cohort also tended to co-occur in the approximately 120 validation repertoires, with more than 90% of cluster scores above 0. Cytomegalovirus status was reported to be diagnosed by the classifier with high specificity and sensitivity in both the original and validation cohorts. Most TCR sequences were observed very rarely across donors, whereas some public TCRs were present in many individuals. A total of fewer than 200 TCR beta chains were listed by the study as associated with cytomegalovirus. The validation cohort had no HLA typing available for a later analysis, so co-occurrence within that cohort was assessed over all 130 or so repertoires. A few of the identified cytomegalovirus-associated TCR beta chains were confirmed in vitro to be specific for cytomegalovirus antigens.

The donors were included in the validation cohort of 90 to 150 subjects, a group kept apart from the roughly 700-subject first cohort. Notes on this clone: Its cognate antigen has yet to be identified. Per-nucleotide qualities are absent, and no much larger clonotype sits a single base away.

The library was produced with the immunoSEQ multiplex PCR assay. In the paper's pipeline: A statistical classification framework was developed to diagnose cytomegalovirus status using the catalog of TCR beta chain sequences. Here the immuneACCESS table is served through TCRdb, limited to in-frame sequences with V and J called. Missing clones are a known gap in these copies; in checked studies unresolved V genes cover under half, and the rest lacks a known reason. D and trimming were read from the DNA, whereas the V and J calls and clone size are those reported in that table. The sample records fewer than 200,000 clones, 80% to 90% of which are singletons. The top ten clones comprise approximately 2.2% of the sample. From the cysteine up to the phenylalanine, the CDR3 has a length of 16 residues. Here the CDR3 DNA is all that survives: 48 bases in frame from base 1. The CDR1 and CDR2 encoded by the germline V gene are SNHLY and FYNNEI. The germline V and J ends show losses of 6 bases and 4 bases respectively, and no gene match explains 8 bases of the junction.

The chain is assembled from TRBV2 and TRBJ2-2; TRBD2 lines up with 10 middle nucleotides. The specimen sequenced was PBMCs. This receptor was identified in a woman between 18 and 29 years old in good health and CMV-seronegative. The DNA sequence is as follows: TGTGCCAGCAGGGGCCTAGCGGGAGCGATCACCGGGGAGCTGTTTTTT. It specifies CASRGLAGAITGELFF.